This T cell receptor (beta chain) was obtained from a study of T cell responses to AZD1222 COVID-19 vaccine. Study as a whole: Researchers grouped second doses given at about 4 or about 12 weeks into one pool.

Study-wide results and caveats: Sampling that yielded the repertoires occurred only after the peak T cell response. Unmutated variant regions reportedly attract nearly half of all spike-specific TCRs.

Germline CDR1 is SGHRS and CDR2 is YFSETQ. This CDR3 contains 16 residues. V dropped 0 bases and J dropped 3 bases, with 15 bases sitting between them. Of note for this clone: Its antigen is unidentified.

Generated by immunoSEQ multiplex PCR, the TCRdb table keeps only in-frame clones and is missing some. This sample has about 170,000 clones, with roughly 92% found just once. The receptor's source is an adult in good health. V gene TRBV5-1 combines with J gene TRBJ2-5; D might be TRBD2 (6 bases). Sequencing was performed on peripheral blood, taken on day 0 of AZD1222 vaccination. CDR3: CASSLAWVSGKETQYF. The CDR3 DNA is TGCGCCAGCAGCTTGGCCTGGGTTAGCGGCAAAGAGACCCAGTACTTC.